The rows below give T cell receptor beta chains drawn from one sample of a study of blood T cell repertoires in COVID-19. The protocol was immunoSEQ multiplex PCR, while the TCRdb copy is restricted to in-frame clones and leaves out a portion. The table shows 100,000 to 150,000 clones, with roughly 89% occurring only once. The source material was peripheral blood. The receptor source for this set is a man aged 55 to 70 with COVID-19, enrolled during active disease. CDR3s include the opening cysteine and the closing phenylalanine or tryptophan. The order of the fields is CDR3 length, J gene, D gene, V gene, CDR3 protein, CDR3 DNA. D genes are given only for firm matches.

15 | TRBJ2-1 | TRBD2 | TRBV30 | CAWSDRTGGYNEQFF | TGTGCCTGGAGTGACCGGACGGGGGGCTACAATGAGCAGTTCTTC
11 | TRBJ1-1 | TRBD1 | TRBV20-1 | CSAPRTGEAFF | TGCAGTGCCCCAAGGACAGGTGAAGCTTTCTTT
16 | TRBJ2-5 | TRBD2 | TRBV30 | CAWSVGRLAGGETQYF | TGTGCCTGGAGTGTAGGACGCCTAGCGGGGGGAGAGACCCAGTACTTC
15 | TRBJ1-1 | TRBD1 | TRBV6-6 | CASSYPGQGGAEAFF | TGTGCCAGCAGTTACCCGGGACAGGGTGGCGCTGAAGCTTTCTTT
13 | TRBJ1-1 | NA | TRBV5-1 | CASSLAFEQAAFF | TGCGCCAGCAGCTTGGCCTTTGAGCAGGCCGCTTTCTTT
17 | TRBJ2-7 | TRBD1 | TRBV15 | CATSREDPGQGFNEQYF | TGTGCCACCAGCAGAGAGGACCCGGGACAGGGGTTTAACGAGCAGTACTTC
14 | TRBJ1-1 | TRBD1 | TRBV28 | CATLGPGGGTEAFF | TGTGCCACCCTGGGGCCAGGGGGCGGAACTGAAGCTTTCTTT
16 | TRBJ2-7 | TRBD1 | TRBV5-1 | CASSLPTGLRMDEQYF | TGCGCCAGCAGCTTACCGACAGGGTTGAGGATGGACGAGCAGTACTTC
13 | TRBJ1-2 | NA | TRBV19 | CASSRTVNYGYTF | TGTGCCAGTAGTCGGACAGTTAACTATGGCTACACCTTC
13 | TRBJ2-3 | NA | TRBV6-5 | CASRNPGPDTQYF | TGTGCCAGCAGGAACCCAGGGCCAGATACGCAGTATTTT
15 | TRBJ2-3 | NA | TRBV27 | CASSLSRGAVDTQYF | TGTGCCAGCAGTTTGTCTCGGGGGGCCGTAGATACGCAGTATTTT
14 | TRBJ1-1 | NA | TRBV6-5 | CASNWDNMNTEAFF | TGTGCCAGCAATTGGGACAACATGAACACTGAAGCTTTCTTT
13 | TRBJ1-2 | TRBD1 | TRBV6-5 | CASSRTGPGGYTF | TGTGCCAGCAGTCGGACAGGGCCCGGGGGCTACACCTTC